The source of this T cell receptor (beta chain) is a study of shared clonotypes between healthy human individuals. Study-wide findings and caveats: Donor clonotype sharing was expected to depend on sequencing depth.

Remarks on this clone: The antigen is not known.

The repertoire was sequenced with immunoSEQ multiplex PCR; TCRdb's copy has only in-frame clones and lacks some. In the table there are about 2.3 million clones, 85% to 95% of which are singletons. The germline gives CDR1 MDHEN, CDR2 SYDVKM. This CDR3 spans 13 amino acids. V lost 3 bases and J 5 bases, leaving 10 bases between the germline ends. This chain connects TRBV28 to TRBJ1-2; tentatively, D is TRBD1 (6 bases). The sequence was obtained from a man younger than 35 in good health. Some clones in this sample may be carry-over from other donors' samples. Sequenced input: naive CD4+ T cells from PBMCs. The subset here: CD45RA+ positively selected. CDR3 coding DNA: TGTGCCAGCAGTTTCAGGGGCCCTTATGGCTACACCTTC. Protein sequence: CASSFRGPYGYTF.